This TCR beta chain was sequenced during a study of T cells after yellow fever vaccination. CDR1 SGHTA and CDR2 FQGNSA come from the germline V gene. The V and J ends lost 5 bases and 6 bases, in that order; junction bases with no gene match: 8. The CDR3 is 15 amino acids. Using its own MiXCR run on the 5' RACE reads, TCRdb lists one record per CDR3 protein. The top ten clones hold approximately 24% of a sample with 50,000 to 65,000 distinct CDR3 sequences, approximately 7% of them seen once. This sequence was found in a young man who received the YFV17D yellow fever vaccine. The chain couples TRBV7-2 to TRBJ2-1; the match to TRBD2 covers 9 bases. The sample consisted of CD8+ T cells not binding an NS4B(214-222) dextramer, sorted from PBMCs, taken more than 35 days after the first yellow fever vaccination. The chain's CDR3 is CASSLGRGGLNEQFF. CDR3 sequence (DNA): TGTGCCAGCAGCCTTGGGCGGGGGGGCCTCAATGAGCAGTTCTTC.